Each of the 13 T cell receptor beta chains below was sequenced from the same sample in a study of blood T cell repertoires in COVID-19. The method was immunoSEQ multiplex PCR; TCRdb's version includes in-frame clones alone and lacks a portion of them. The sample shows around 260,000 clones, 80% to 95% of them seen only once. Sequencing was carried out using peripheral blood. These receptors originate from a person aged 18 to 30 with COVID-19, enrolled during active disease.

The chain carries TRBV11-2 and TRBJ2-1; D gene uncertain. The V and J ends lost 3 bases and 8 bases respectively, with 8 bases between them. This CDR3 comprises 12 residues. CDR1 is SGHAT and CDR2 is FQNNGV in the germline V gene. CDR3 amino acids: CASSLIGDEQFF. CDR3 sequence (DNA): TGTGCCAGCAGCTTGATCGGTGATGAGCAGTTCTTC.

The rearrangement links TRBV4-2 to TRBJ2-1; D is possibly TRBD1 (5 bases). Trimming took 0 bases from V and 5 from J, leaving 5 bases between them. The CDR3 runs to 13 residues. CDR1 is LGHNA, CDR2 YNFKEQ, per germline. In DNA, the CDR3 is TGTGCCAGCAGCCAAGACAGGGACAATGAGCAGTTCTTC. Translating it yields CASSQDRDNEQFF.

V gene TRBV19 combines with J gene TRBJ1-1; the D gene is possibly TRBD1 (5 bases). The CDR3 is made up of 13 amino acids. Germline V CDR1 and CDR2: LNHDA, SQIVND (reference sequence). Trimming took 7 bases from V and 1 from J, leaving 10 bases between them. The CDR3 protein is CASNTGGNTEAFF. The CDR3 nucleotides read TGTGCCAGTAATACAGGTGGGAACACTGAAGCTTTCTTT. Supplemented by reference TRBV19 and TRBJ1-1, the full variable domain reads DGGITQSPKYLFRKEGQNVTLSCEQNLNHDAMYWYRQDPGQGLRLIYYSQIVNDFQKGDIAEGYSVSREKKESFPLTVTSAQKNPTAFYLCASNTGGNTEAFFGQGTRLTVV.

CDR3 in amino acids: CASSTYRDTGELFF. In nucleotides, the CDR3 is TGTGCCAGCAGTACTTACAGGGACACCGGGGAGCTGTTTTTT. This chain connects TRBV27 to TRBJ2-2; a weak D match, TRBD1 (6 bases). The length of the CDR3 is 14 residues. Germline CDR1 is MNHEY and CDR2 is SMNVEV (reference sequence). V dropped 5 bases and J dropped 3 bases, with 10 bases sitting between them.

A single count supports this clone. The chain's CDR3 is CAIRDAGGTNEQYF. In nucleotides, the CDR3 is TGTGCCATTCGAGATGCGGGAGGCACGAACGAGCAGTACTTC. This chain connects TRBV10-3 to TRBJ2-7, with 8 bases that match TRBD2. The J segment lost 5 bases and the V segment lost 9 bases, leaving 12 bases of the junction unmatched. Germline CDR1 is ENHRY and CDR2 is SYGVKD. The CDR3 length is 14 residues.

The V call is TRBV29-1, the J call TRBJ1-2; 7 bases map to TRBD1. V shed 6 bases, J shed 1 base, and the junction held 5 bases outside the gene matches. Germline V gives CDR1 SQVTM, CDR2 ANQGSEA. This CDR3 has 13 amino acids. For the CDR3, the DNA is TGCAGCGTACTGACAGGGCTTAACTATGGCTACACCTTC. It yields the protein CSVLTGLNYGYTF.

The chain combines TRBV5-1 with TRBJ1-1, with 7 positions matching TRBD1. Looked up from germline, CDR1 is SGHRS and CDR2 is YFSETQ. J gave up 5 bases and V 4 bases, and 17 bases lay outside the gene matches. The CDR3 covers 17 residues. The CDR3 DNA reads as TGCGCCAGCAGCCCTGGGATGGGGGGCGCAGGGGGGACTGAAGCTTTCTTT. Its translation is CASSPGMGGAGGTEAFF.

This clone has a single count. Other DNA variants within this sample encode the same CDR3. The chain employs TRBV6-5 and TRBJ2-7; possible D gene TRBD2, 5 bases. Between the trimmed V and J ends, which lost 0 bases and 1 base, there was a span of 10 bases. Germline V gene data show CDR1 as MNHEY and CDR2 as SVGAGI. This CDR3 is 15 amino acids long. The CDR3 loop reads CASSYSSGTSYEQYF. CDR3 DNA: TGTGCCAGCAGTTACTCCAGCGGTACGTCCTACGAGCAGTACTTC.

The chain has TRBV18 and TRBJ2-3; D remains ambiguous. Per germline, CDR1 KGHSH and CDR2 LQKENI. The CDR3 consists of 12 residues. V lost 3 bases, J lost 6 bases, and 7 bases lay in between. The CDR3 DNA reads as TGTGCCAGCTCACCGGAAGCGGATACGCAGTATTTT. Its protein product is CASSPEADTQYF.

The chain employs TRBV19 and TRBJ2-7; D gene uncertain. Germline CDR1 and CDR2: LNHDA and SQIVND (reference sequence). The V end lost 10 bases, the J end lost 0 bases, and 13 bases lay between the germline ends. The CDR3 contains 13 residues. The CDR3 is CATSLASSYEQYF. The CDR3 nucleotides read TGTGCCACCTCGTTGGCTAGCTCCTACGAGCAGTACTTC.

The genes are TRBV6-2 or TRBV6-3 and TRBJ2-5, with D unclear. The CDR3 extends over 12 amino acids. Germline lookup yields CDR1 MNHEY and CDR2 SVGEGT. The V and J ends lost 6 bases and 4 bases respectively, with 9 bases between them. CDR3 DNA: TGTGCCAGCAGCCACCCTAGAGAGACCCAGTACTTC. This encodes CASSHPRETQYF.

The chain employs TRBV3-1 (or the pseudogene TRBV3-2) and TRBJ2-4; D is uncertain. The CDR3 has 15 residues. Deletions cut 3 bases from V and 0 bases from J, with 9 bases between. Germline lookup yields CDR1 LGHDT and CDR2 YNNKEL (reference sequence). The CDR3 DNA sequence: TGTGCCAGCAGCCATTGGCGGATAGCCAAAAACATTCAGTACTTC. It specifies CASSHWRIAKNIQYF.

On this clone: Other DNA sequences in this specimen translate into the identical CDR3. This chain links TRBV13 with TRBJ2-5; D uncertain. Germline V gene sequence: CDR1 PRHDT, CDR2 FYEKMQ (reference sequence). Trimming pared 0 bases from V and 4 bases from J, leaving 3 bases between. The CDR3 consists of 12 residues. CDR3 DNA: TGTGCCAGCAGCTTAGGCCGAGAGACCCAGTACTTC. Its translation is CASSLGRETQYF.